This T cell receptor beta chain was captured by sequencing in a study of cytomegalovirus exposure and HLA in healthy donors. Germline V lookup: CDR1 MGHRA, CDR2 YSYEKL. V lost 0 bases and J 5 bases, leaving 10 bases between the germline ends. This CDR3 region has 15 residues. Though nominally healthy at sampling, donors likely had unrecorded immune exposures. PCR amplification relied on 60 Vbeta primers (plus 13 Jbeta primers). This table comes from immunoSEQ multiplex PCR, and its TCRdb copy is limited to in-frame clones, with some not included. Altogether about 170,000 clones are present, roughly three quarters being singletons, with the ten largest covering around 2.3%. This clone was observed a few times. Its antigen is currently unknown. Whole-study findings and limits: According to reports, the classifier identified cytomegalovirus status with high specificity and sensitivity. Within a later analysis, the majority of CMV-associated TCR beta chains appeared HLA-restricted. Later on, a genetic analysis was performed. It linked a missense variant in DCLRE1C with V- and J-gene trimming of TCR beta.

The chain carries TRBV4-1 and TRBJ1-4, with TRBD1 as a possible D gene (6 bases). Sequenced input: PBMCs. The TCR sequence derives from a woman in her 50s in good health and CMV-seronegative. CDR3 bases: TGCGCCAGCAGCCAAGATGTCGGACAGAATGAAAAACTGTTTTTT. Amino acid sequence: CASSQDVGQNEKLFF.